One and the same sample provided the 11 T cell receptor beta chains below, sequenced in a study of somatic mutations in cytotoxic T cells in rheumatoid arthritis (TCRdb year 2017). The library came from the immunoSEQ multiplex PCR assay. TCRdb obtained this table from immuneACCESS and retained in-frame rearrangements with V and J assigned. These tables miss some clones; where compared with another copy, unresolved V genes account for less than half of the shortfall, and the remainder is unexplained. Present in this sample are about 27,000 clones, under 75% of which were seen just once. The ten largest make up more than 7.5% of the sample. Sequencing input: CD8+ T cells sorted from blood. All receptors come from a woman younger than 35 in good health.

This sequence joins TRBV4-1 and TRBJ1-2; TRBD1 aligns across 7 bases. The CDR3 is 16 amino acids. Trimming removed 3 bases from V and 3 bases from J; junction bases left unmatched: 10. CDR1 and CDR2 (germline): MGHRA, YSYEKL. CDR3 sequence (DNA): TGCGCCAGCAGCCACCCTGGGACAGCCCTTGACTATGGCTACACCTTC. It specifies CASSHPGTALDYGYTF.

This clone was recorded a few times. This chain joins TRBV19 and TRBJ1-2; a weak D match, TRBD1 (5 bases). The CDR3 has 15 residues. Germline V CDR1 and CDR2: LNHDA, SQIVND (reference sequence). Deletions cut 4 bases from V and 2 bases from J, with 14 bases between. CDR3 protein: CASSTLGRNNYGYTF. The CDR3 coding sequence is TGTGCCAGTAGTACGCTGGGACGGAACAACTATGGCTACACCTTC.

This clone is a singleton in its sample. The CDR3 DNA follows: TGTGCCAGCAGCCCCATGTGGGAGACCCAGTACTTC. Protein: CASSPMWETQYF. The V gene is TRBV28, the J gene TRBJ2-5; D gene unclear. The CDR3 has 12 residues. V lost 6 bases and J 5 bases, leaving 10 bases between the germline ends. The germline V gene has CDR1 MDHEN and CDR2 SYDVKM.

The chain uses TRBV10-3 and TRBJ2-1, with 8 bases fitting TRBD2. Unmatched junction bases numbered 8, after V lost 0 bases and J lost 7 bases. Germline CDR1 reads ENHRY; CDR2 reads SYGVKD. This CDR3 has 16 residues. As DNA, the CDR3 is TGTGCCATCAGTGAGTCGGGGCGGGAGGACGGGAATGAGCAGTTCTTC. Encoded protein: CAISESGREDGNEQFF.

The V call is TRBV11-2, the J call TRBJ2-1; TRBD2 matches at 7 bases. Losses at the gene ends were 5 bases for V and 5 bases for J; bases not matched to a gene: 15. The CDR3 has 17 residues. The germline V gene encodes CDR1 SGHAT and CDR2 FQNNGV. The CDR3 reads CASSPEGLAVLHNEQFF. CDR3 coding DNA: TGTGCCAGCAGCCCGGAGGGGCTAGCGGTTTTACACAATGAGCAGTTCTTC.

The J gene is TRBJ2-2, the V gene TRBV21-1; the D call TRBD2 from the table was never checked on the DNA. TRBV21-1 is a pseudogene locus. CDR3 length: 18 residues. The chain's CDR3 is CASSKRTSGGAGTGELFF. The CDR3 region has the DNA TGTGCCAGCAGCAAGAGGACTAGCGGGGGGGCGGGCACCGGGGAGCTGTTTTTT.

The chain couples TRBV21-1 to TRBJ1-2. TRBV21-1 is termed a pseudogene. The length of the CDR3 is 9 residues. CDR3 residues: CASSNGYTF. CDR3 in DNA: TGTGCCAGCAGCAATGGCTACACCTTC.

This clone was counted between two and nine times. The chain links TRBV28 to TRBJ2-2, with D maybe TRBD2 (5 bases). The CDR3 contains 15 residues. Germline assignment: CDR1 MDHEN and CDR2 SYDVKM. Trimming cost V 5 bases and J 4 bases, with 14 bases left between them. For the CDR3, the DNA is TGTGCCAGCAGTCCTCAGAGGGAACTCACCGGGGAGCTGTTTTTT. Its protein is CASSPQRELTGELFF. Full variable domain (rest looked up from reference TRBV28 and TRBJ2-2): DVKVTQSSRYLVKRTGEKVFLECVQDMDHENMFWYRQDPGLGLRLIYFSYDVKMKEKGDIPEGYSVSREKKERFSLILESASTNQTSMYLCASSPQRELTGELFFGEGSRLTVL.

This clone showed up just a few times. This rearrangement joins TRBV9 to TRBJ1-2; 7 bases are a match to TRBD1. This CDR3 comprises 12 residues. Germline values: CDR1 SGDLS, CDR2 YYNGEE. V was clipped by 1 base and J by 7 bases; unmatched bases: 1. CDR3: CASSVTGAGYTF. CDR3 coding DNA: TGTGCCAGCAGCGTAACAGGGGCTGGCTACACCTTC.

The chain employs TRBV2 and TRBJ2-1; D is ambiguous. In germline, CDR1 is SNHLY, CDR2 FYNNEI. This CDR3 contains 13 residues. Between the trimmed V and J ends, which lost 5 bases and 6 bases, there was a span of 11 bases. CDR3 region: CASSPGPLNEQFF. The CDR3 DNA sequence: TGTGCCAGCAGTCCCGGGCCCCTCAATGAGCAGTTCTTC.

This chain connects TRBV11-2 to TRBJ2-7, with D unclear. Deletions cut 1 base from V and 6 bases from J, with 1 base between. This CDR3 is 10 amino acids long. Germline V gene lookup returns CDR1 SGHAT and CDR2 FQNNGV. The CDR3 region has the DNA TGTGCCAGCAGCTTAGGCGAGCAGTACTTC. It specifies CASSLGEQYF.